This TCR beta chain comes out of a study of shared clonotypes between healthy human individuals. This CDR3 region has 17 residues. Looked up from germline, CDR1 is SEHNR and CDR2 is FQNEAQ (reference sequence). Trimming cost V 1 base and J 3 bases; bases outside gene matches: 7. Using immunoSEQ multiplex PCR, the repertoire was profiled, and TCRdb retains in-frame clones only, with some absent. The sample shows about 1.5 million clones, 95% to 99% of them seen only once. The sequenced sample consisted of naive CD4+ T cells sorted from blood. Described subset: CD45RA+ positively selected. This sequence was found in a man between 25 and 39 years old in good health. This chain links TRBV7-9 with TRBJ1-5, with 9 bases identical to TRBD1. Here the CDR3 reads CASSLDLQGAYNQPQHF. As DNA, the CDR3 is TGTGCCAGCAGCTTAGACTTACAGGGGGCTTACAATCAGCCCCAGCATTTT.